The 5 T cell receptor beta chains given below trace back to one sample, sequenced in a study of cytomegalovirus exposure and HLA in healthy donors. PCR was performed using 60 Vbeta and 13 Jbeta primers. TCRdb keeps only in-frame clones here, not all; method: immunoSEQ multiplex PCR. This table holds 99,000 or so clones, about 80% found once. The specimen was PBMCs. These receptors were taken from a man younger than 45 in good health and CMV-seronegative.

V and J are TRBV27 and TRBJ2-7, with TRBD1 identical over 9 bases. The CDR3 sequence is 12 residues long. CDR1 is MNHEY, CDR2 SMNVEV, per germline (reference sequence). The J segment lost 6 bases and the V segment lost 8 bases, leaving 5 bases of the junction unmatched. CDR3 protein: CASSMGQGEQYF. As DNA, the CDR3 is TGTGCCAGCTCGATGGGACAGGGCGAGCAGTACTTC.

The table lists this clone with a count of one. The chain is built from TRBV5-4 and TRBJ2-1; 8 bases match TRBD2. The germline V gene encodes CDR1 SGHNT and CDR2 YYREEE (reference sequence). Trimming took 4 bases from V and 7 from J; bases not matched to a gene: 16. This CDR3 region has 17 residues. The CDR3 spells CASSLKRDREGINEQFF. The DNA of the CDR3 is TGTGCCAGCAGCCTTAAACGGGACCGGGAGGGTATAAATGAGCAGTTCTTC.

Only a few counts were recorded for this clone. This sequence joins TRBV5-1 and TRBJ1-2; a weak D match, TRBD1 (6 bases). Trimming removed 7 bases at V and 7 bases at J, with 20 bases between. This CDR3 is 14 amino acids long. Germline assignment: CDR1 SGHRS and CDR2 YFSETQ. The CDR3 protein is CASALSSGDRGYTF. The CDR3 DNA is TGCGCCAGCGCACTGTCCTCAGGGGATCGTGGCTACACCTTC.

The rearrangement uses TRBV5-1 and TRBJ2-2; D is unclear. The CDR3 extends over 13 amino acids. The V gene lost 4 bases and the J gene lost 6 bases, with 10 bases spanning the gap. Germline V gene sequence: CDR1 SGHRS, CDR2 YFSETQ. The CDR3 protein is CASSVGLPGELFF. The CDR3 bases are TGCGCCAGCAGCGTCGGTCTGCCCGGGGAGCTGTTTTTT.

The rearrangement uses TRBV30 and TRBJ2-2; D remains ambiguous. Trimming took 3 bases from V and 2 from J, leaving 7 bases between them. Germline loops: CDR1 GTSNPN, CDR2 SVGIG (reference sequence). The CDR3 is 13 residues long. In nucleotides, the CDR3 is TGTGCCTGGAGAGGAGACAACACCGGGGAGCTGTTTTTT. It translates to CAWRGDNTGELFF.